This TCR beta chain comes out of a study of CD8+ T cells in alopecia areata. This clone has more than one count but fewer than ten. Sequencing relied on a cDNA template that was reverse transcribed from extracted RNA. Libraries were prepared by immunoSEQ multiplex PCR; TCRdb keeps only in-frame clonotypes and omits some of them. The data contain 220,000 or so clones, approximately 61% of them singletons. Germline V gene data show CDR1 as SGDLS and CDR2 as YYNGEE. V shed 3 bases and J shed 5 bases, with 15 bases lying between them. The CDR3 has 15 residues. The sequencing used CD4+ T cells sorted from blood, collected at week 0. This receptor was taken from a human donor with alopecia areata. This sequence joins TRBV9 and TRBJ1-5, with unresolved D. The CDR3 here is CASSEWAQTDQPQHF. CDR3 DNA: TGTGCCAGCAGCGAATGGGCCCAGACGGATCAGCCCCAGCATTTT.